This TCR beta chain appears in the sequencing data of a study of cytomegalovirus exposure and HLA in healthy donors. This clone has a single count. Its antigen remains unidentified. Study outcomes and limitations: Per a prior analysis, the majority of TCR beta V segments were productive roughly 90% or roughly 30% of the time. Sequencing likely caused a cluster of highly shared sequence variants.

Germline V gene data show CDR1 as SGHNT and CDR2 as YYREEE (reference sequence). Trimming stripped 2 bases from V and 3 bases from J, with 3 bases between. The CDR3 is made up of 12 amino acids. Primers included in the PCR were 60 Vbeta and 13 Jbeta primers. The table came from immunoSEQ multiplex PCR; TCRdb's copy has only in-frame clones and leaves some out. The data hold about 160,000 clones, with more than 75% observed a single time. The specimen was PBMCs. The V call is TRBV5-4, the J call TRBJ1-5; D is unclear. The clonotype originates from a man aged 18 to 30 in good health and CMV-seropositive. CDR3 coding DNA: TGTGCCAGCAGCTTCTACAATCAGCCCCAGCATTTT. Translation: CASSFYNQPQHF. The full variable domain, its missing parts supplied by reference TRBV5-4 and TRBJ1-5, is ETGVTQSPTHLIKTRGQQVTLRCSSQSGHNTVSWYQQALGQGPQFIFQYYREEENGRGNFPPRFSGLQFPNYSSELNVNALELDDSALYLCASSFYNQPQHFGDGTRLSIL.